The 18 T cell receptor beta chains given below trace back to one sample, sequenced in a study of blood T cell repertoires in COVID-19. Here immunoSEQ multiplex PCR was the method, and the copy in TCRdb shows in-frame clones only, minus some. In the table there are roughly 330,000 clones, 70% to 90% of which are singletons. The sequenced material came from PBMCs or T cells enriched from blood (not recorded which). The receptors shown here come from a woman aged 25-40 years who had recovered from COVID-19.

This chain connects TRBV29-1 to TRBJ1-2, with 7 bases fitting TRBD1. This CDR3 is built from 11 residues. Germline V gene sequence: CDR1 SQVTM, CDR2 ANQGSEA. Trimming removed 7 bases from V and 10 bases from J; junction bases left unmatched: 9. The CDR3 is CSGRKGAYYTF. The CDR3 nucleotides are TGCAGCGGACGAAAGGGGGCCTACTACACCTTC.

This clone has only one observation. This chain joins TRBV18 and TRBJ2-1; D not certain. The CDR3 length is 13 residues. CDR1 and CDR2 from the germline V gene are KGHSH and LQKENI. The V gene lost 2 bases and the J gene lost 10 bases, with 12 bases spanning the gap. CDR3 residues: CASSPDSLNEQFF. CDR3 in DNA: TGTGCCAGCTCACCAGACTCCCTGAACGAGCAGTTCTTC.

The chain joins TRBV19 to TRBJ1-1; D gene unclear. Per germline, CDR1 LNHDA and CDR2 SQIVND (reference sequence). The CDR3 is 15 residues long. V lost 5 bases and J 7 bases, leaving 20 bases between the germline ends. Written as DNA, the CDR3 is TGTGCCAGTAGTCATAGCCTACTTTTCGGGGTTGAAGCTTTCTTT. This sequence encodes CASSHSLLFGVEAFF. Complete variable domain (other parts from reference TRBV19 and TRBJ1-1): DGGITQSPKYLFRKEGQNVTLSCEQNLNHDAMYWYRQDPGQGLRLIYYSQIVNDFQKGDIAEGYSVSREKKESFPLTVTSAQKNPTAFYLCASSHSLLFGVEAFFGQGTRLTVV.

V is TRBV6-1 and J is TRBJ2-1; 7 bases agree with TRBD2. In germline, CDR1 is MNHNS, CDR2 SASEGT. V trimming: 2 bases; J trimming: 7 bases; junction bases outside the gene matches: 5. The CDR3 has 14 residues. The CDR3 DNA is TGTGCCAGCAGTGAATCGGGGCGGGGGAATGAGCAGTTCTTC. This translates into CASSESGRGNEQFF.

V usage is TRBV6-6 and J usage is TRBJ2-7; 8 bases agree with TRBD1. V lost 5 bases, J lost 3 bases, and 21 bases stayed unmatched. The germline V gene has CDR1 MNHNY and CDR2 SVGAGI (reference sequence). This CDR3 spans 19 amino acids. CDR3 protein: CASSPRDRRRGYGFYEQYF. CDR3 DNA sequence: TGTGCCAGCAGTCCCCGGGACAGGCGGCGTGGGTACGGGTTCTACGAGCAGTACTTC.

CDR3: CATAANTGELFF. The CDR3 coding sequence is TGTGCCACCGCAGCGAACACCGGGGAGCTGTTTTTT. This chain uses TRBV24-1 with TRBJ2-2; D call uncertain. Germline values: CDR1 KGHDR, CDR2 SFDVKD. V gave up 9 bases and J gave up 0 bases, with 4 bases separating them. The CDR3 covers 12 residues.

The chain employs TRBV18 and TRBJ1-2; D gene ambiguous. CDR3 length: 14 residues. Trimming pared 2 bases from V and 2 bases from J, leaving 9 bases between. Germline V gene data show CDR1 as KGHSH and CDR2 as LQKENI. CDR3 DNA: TGTGCCAGCTCACCAATGGGCAAGAACTATGGCTACACCTTC. It yields the protein CASSPMGKNYGYTF.

The V gene is TRBV2, the J gene TRBJ1-2; D remains ambiguous. CDR1 and CDR2 (germline): SNHLY, FYNNEI. The length of the CDR3 is 13 residues. Trimming cost V 6 bases and J 3 bases, with 11 bases left between them. This chain's CDR3 is CASRSDSDYGYTF. The CDR3, as DNA: TGTGCCAGCAGGTCGGACTCAGACTATGGCTACACCTTC.

V is TRBV7-9 and J is TRBJ2-7; 7 nucleotides align to TRBD1. This CDR3 has 13 residues. The ends lost 2 bases at V and 6 bases at J; junction bases unmatched: 4. CDR1 and CDR2 from the germline V gene are SEHNR and FQNEAQ (reference sequence). The CDR3 nucleotides read TGTGCCAGCAGCTTACCGACAGGGCCCGAGCAGTACTTC. This translates into CASSLPTGPEQYF. Based on the CDR3 plus reference TRBV7-9 and TRBJ2-7, the full variable domain is DTGVSQNPRHKITKRGQNVTFRCDPISEHNRLYWYRQTLGQGPEFLTYFQNEAQLEKSRLLSDRFSAERPKGSFSTLEIQRTEQGDSAMYLCASSLPTGPEQYFGPGTRLTVT.

The CDR3 DNA follows: TGTGCCAGCAGTGAGAGGAACAGGCCGAGCTCCTACGAGCAGTACTTC. This sequence encodes CASSERNRPSSYEQYF. V and J are TRBV2 and TRBJ2-7; tentatively, D is TRBD1 (5 bases). The CDR3 contains 16 residues. The V gene lost 3 bases and the J gene lost 0 bases, with 15 bases spanning the gap. Germline values: CDR1 SNHLY, CDR2 FYNNEI.

The CDR3 region has the DNA TGTGCCACCCGGACAGGCTTTTACTCGGAAGCTTTCTTT. Protein: CATRTGFYSEAFF. This chain links TRBV27 with TRBJ1-1; 7 positions agree with TRBD1. The V gene end was trimmed by 10 bases and the J gene end by 8 bases; junction bases not matched to a gene: 13. This CDR3 region has 13 residues. Germline CDR1 is MNHEY and CDR2 is SMNVEV (reference sequence).

Only a few counts were recorded for this clone. This chain connects TRBV30 to TRBJ1-1, with D possibly matching TRBD1 (5 bases). The CDR3 length is 15 residues. Germline V gene sequence: CDR1 GTSNPN, CDR2 SVGIG (reference sequence). V lost 2 bases and J lost 2, with 15 bases in between. The CDR3 spells CAWSSSRQLNTEAFF. The CDR3 DNA follows: TGTGCCTGGAGTTCTTCCAGACAGCTTAACACTGAAGCTTTCTTT.

This clone was counted a single time. The chain is built from TRBV3-1 (or the pseudogene TRBV3-2) and TRBJ2-2; no clear D gene. The CDR3 has 11 residues. CDR1 and CDR2 from the germline V gene are LGHDT and YNNKEL (reference sequence). The V end was cut by 5 bases, the J end by 5 bases, with 3 bases between. The DNA for the CDR3 is TGTGCCAGCAGCACAACCGGGGAGCTGTTTTTT. Residues: CASSTTGELFF.

V and J are TRBV2 and TRBJ1-6; D is possibly TRBD1 (5 bases). Per the germline V gene, CDR1 is SNHLY and CDR2 is FYNNEI. CDR3 length: 17 residues. With 2 bases removed from V and 0 bases from J, the gap between germline ends came to 11 bases. CDR3 amino acids: CASSERGKFSYNSPLHF. CDR3 bases: TGTGCCAGCAGTGAAAGGGGAAAATTCTCCTATAATTCACCCCTCCACTTT.

The chain joins TRBV6-2 or TRBV6-3 to TRBJ2-1, with 14 bases that match TRBD2. The CDR3 consists of 16 residues. CDR1 is MNHEY, CDR2 SVGEGT, per germline. V shed 4 bases and J 8 bases; nucleotides not matched to a gene: 7. CDR3 sequence: CASSSFGLAGGHEQFF. The CDR3 bases are TGTGCCAGCAGTTCCTTCGGACTAGCGGGGGGTCATGAGCAGTTCTTC.

DNA of the CDR3: TGTGCCAGTTCATTCGACAGGACCTACGAGCAGTACTTC. Protein product: CASSFDRTYEQYF. The rearrangement uses TRBV19 and TRBJ2-7, with a possible D match to TRBD1 (6 bases). CDR1 and CDR2 (germline): LNHDA, SQIVND (reference sequence). The CDR3 spans 13 residues. Trimming removed 8 bases from V and 2 bases from J, with 13 bases in between.

This clone appeared once. The chain joins TRBV7-2 to TRBJ1-2, with TRBD1 identical over 7 bases. V was pared by 0 bases and J by 4 bases, with 2 bases of the junction left unmatched. The CDR3 extends over 14 amino acids. Germline values: CDR1 SGHTA, CDR2 FQGNSA. CDR3 amino acids: CASSLARTGYGYTF. CDR3 coding DNA: TGTGCCAGCAGCTTAGCGCGGACAGGCTATGGCTACACCTTC.

This clone has only a few counts. Within the sample, other DNA sequences also encode this same CDR3. DNA for the CDR3: TGTGCCAGCAGCGCACTAGCGGGGGGGCGTGATACGCAGTATTTT. Protein: CASSALAGGRDTQYF. The rearrangement uses TRBV6-4 and TRBJ2-3, with 13 bases fitting TRBD2. Germline CDR1 MRHNA, CDR2 SNTAGT. Trimming at V came to 6 bases and at J to 6 bases, leaving 6 bases not matched to a gene. The CDR3 spans 15 residues.